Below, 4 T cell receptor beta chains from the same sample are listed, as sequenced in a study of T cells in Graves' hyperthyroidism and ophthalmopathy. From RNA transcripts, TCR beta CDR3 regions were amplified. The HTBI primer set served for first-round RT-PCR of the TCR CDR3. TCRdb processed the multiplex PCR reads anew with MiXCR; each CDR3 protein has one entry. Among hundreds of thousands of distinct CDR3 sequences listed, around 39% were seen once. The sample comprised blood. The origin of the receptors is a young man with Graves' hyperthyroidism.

CDR3 in amino acids: CASSRPGQGDGYTF. The CDR3 nucleotides read TGTGCCAGCAGCCGACCTGGACAGGGGGACGGCTACACCTTC. This chain links TRBV7-2 with TRBJ1-2; 10 bases map to TRBD1. Per germline, CDR1 SGHTA and CDR2 FQGNSA. This CDR3 has 14 residues. The ends lost 5 bases at V and 8 bases at J; junction bases unmatched: 8.

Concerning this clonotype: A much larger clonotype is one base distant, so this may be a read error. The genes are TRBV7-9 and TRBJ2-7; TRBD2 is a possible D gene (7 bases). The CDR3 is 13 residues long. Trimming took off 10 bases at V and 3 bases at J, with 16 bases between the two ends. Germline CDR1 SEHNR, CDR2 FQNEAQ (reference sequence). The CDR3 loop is CAISEGGVYEQYF. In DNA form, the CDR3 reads TGTGCCATCAGTGAGGGGGGGGTCTACGAGCAGTACTTC. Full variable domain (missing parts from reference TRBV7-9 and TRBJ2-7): DTGVSQNPRHKITKRGQNVTFRCDPISEHNRLYWYRQTLGQGPEFLTYFQNEAQLEKSRLLSDRFSAERPKGSFSTLEIQRTEQGDSAMYLCAISEGGVYEQYFGPGTRLTVT.

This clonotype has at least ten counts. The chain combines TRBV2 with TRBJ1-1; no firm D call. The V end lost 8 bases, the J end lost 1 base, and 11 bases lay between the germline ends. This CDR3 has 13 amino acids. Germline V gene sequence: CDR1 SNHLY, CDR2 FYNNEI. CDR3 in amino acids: CASPRGPNTEAFF. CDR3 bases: TGTGCCAGCCCTAGAGGTCCGAACACTGAAGCTTTCTTT.

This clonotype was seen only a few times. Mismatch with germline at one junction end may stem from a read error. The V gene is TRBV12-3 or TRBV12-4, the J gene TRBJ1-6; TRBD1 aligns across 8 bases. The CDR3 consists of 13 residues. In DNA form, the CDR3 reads TGTGCCACCAGTGGGACAGGAAAATCACCCCTCCACTTT. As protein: CATSGTGKSPLHF.